The rows below give T cell receptor beta chains drawn from one sample of a study of cytomegalovirus exposure and HLA in healthy donors. TCRdb's copy holds only in-frame clones and misses some; the assay was immunoSEQ multiplex PCR. The sample lists about 52,000 clones, around 70% seen once, with 3% in the top ten. The sample comprised PBMCs. The receptors here all came from a man between 18 and 35 years old in good health and CMV-seronegative. Each CDR3 is given with its conserved first and last residue. The D gene is left open where the match is weak. Part of the rows lack a size; the others show once, few, many or a class for expanded clones.

NA	TRBV10-1	TRBJ1-2	TRBD1	15	CASSVGIGGGYGYTF	TGCGCCAGCAGTGTGGGAATAGGGGGCGGCTATGGCTACACCTTC
NA	TRBV4-2	TRBJ1-6	TRBD1	14	CASSQGQGGSPLHF	TGTGCCAGCAGCCAAGGGCAGGGGGGATCACCCCTCCACTTT
NA	TRBV4-2	TRBJ2-7	TRBD2	16	CASSQVGLAASYEQYF	TGTGCCAGCAGCCAAGTGGGACTAGCGGCCTCCTACGAGCAGTACTTC
NA	TRBV9	TRBJ1-2	TRBD1	14	CASSVEGTAYGYTF	TGTGCCAGCAGCGTAGAGGGGACAGCCTATGGCTACACCTTC
NA	TRBV6-5	TRBJ1-2	TRBD1	14	CASSFRQGFYGYTF	TGTGCCAGCAGTTTTCGACAGGGGTTCTACGGCTACACCTTC
NA	TRBV30	TRBJ1-3	NA	13	CASPGVSGNTIYF	TGTGCCTCGCCGGGAGTCTCTGGAAACACCATATATTTT
NA	TRBV7-9	TRBJ2-6	NA	17	CASSLGHGSSLANVLTF	TGTGCCAGCAGCTTAGGCCACGGATCTAGTCTTGCCAACGTCCTGACTTTC
NA	TRBV18	TRBJ2-5	NA	13	CASSPQGRETQYF	TGTGCCAGCTCACCTCAGGGTCGAGAGACCCAGTACTTC
NA	TRBV30	TRBJ2-2	TRBD2	16	CALTVERGSYTGELFF	TGTGCCTTGACTGTCGAGCGGGGCTCCTACACCGGGGAGCTGTTTTTT
NA	TRBV4-3	TRBJ2-7	TRBD1	15	CASSRNGQGFYEQYF	TGCGCCAGCAGCCGGAACGGACAGGGGTTCTACGAGCAGTACTTC
NA	TRBV4-3	TRBJ2-2	TRBD2	14	CASSRLGGAGELFF	TGCGCCAGCAGCCGATTGGGGGGGGCCGGGGAGCTGTTTTTT
NA	TRBV6-5	TRBJ2-7	NA	14	CASSYSASSYEQYF	TGTGCCAGCAGTTACTCGGCTAGCTCCTACGAGCAGTACTTC
NA	TRBV18	TRBJ1-5	TRBD1	14	CASSPAGGGQPQHF	TGTGCCAGCTCACCAGCAGGGGGCGGTCAGCCCCAGCATTTT
NA	TRBV18	TRBJ2-7	NA	15	CASSPPTGVSYEQYF	TGTGCCAGCTCACCACCAACCGGAGTATCCTACGAGCAGTACTTC
NA	TRBV6-5	TRBJ1-1	NA	12	CASSGPPAGAFF	TGTGCCAGCAGTGGACCCCCGGCGGGAGCTTTCTTT
few	TRBV7-9	TRBJ1-1	TRBD1	13	CASSRAGQGGTFF	TGTGCCAGCAGCCGAGCGGGACAGGGAGGAACTTTCTTT
few	TRBV27	TRBJ1-5	NA	14	CASSAYRANQPQHF	TGTGCCAGCAGTGCTTACAGGGCCAATCAGCCCCAGCATTTT
NA	TRBV30	TRBJ2-3	NA	12	CAWSSDSRRQYF	TGTGCCTGGAGTTCGGACAGCCGGCGACAGTATTTT
NA	TRBV15	TRBJ2-1	NA	14	CATSRDLSYNEQFF	TGTGCCACCAGCAGAGACCTGAGTTACAATGAGCAGTTCTTC
NA	TRBV9	TRBJ1-3	NA	14	CASSLEPQRDTIYF	TGTGCCAGCAGCTTAGAACCACAACGGGACACCATATATTTT
few	TRBV2	TRBJ2-2	TRBD1	15	CASTWDRVNTGELFF	TGTGCCAGCACATGGGACAGGGTTAACACCGGGGAGCTGTTTTTT
NA	TRBV7-2	TRBJ1-6	TRBD1	15	CASSSSGQDNSPLHF	TGTGCCAGCAGCTCCTCGGGACAGGATAATTCACCCCTCCACTTT
NA	TRBV5-1	TRBJ2-7	NA	14	CASSLGSGQYEQYF	TGCGCCAGCAGCTTGGGATCAGGGCAGTACGAGCAGTACTTC
few	TRBV6-1	TRBJ1-3	TRBD1	13	CASSGTGGNTIYF	TGTGCCAGCTCGGGGACAGGGGGAAACACCATATATTTT
NA	TRBV5-1	TRBJ2-3	NA	12	CASSTRTDTQYF	TGCGCCAGCAGCACTCGCACAGATACGCAGTATTTT
few	TRBV29-1	TRBJ2-1	TRBD2	12	CSVNPGGEHTFF	TGCAGCGTAAACCCTGGGGGGGAACATACGTTCTTC
few	TRBV29-1	TRBJ1-2	NA	15	CSVRHREGLNYGYTF	TGCAGCGTCCGGCACAGGGAAGGACTGAACTATGGCTACACCTTC
NA	TRBV10-3	TRBJ1-2	NA	13	CAISEGTPGGYTF	TGTGCCATCAGTGAGGGGACACCCGGGGGCTACACCTTC
NA	TRBV7-9	TRBJ1-1	NA	14	CASSLEGIGTEAFF	TGTGCCAGCAGCTTAGAGGGGATTGGCACTGAAGCTTTCTTT
few	TRBV7-9	TRBJ2-6	TRBD1	16	CASSARGLGGANVLTF	TGTGCCAGCAGCGCCAGGGGGCTAGGAGGGGCCAACGTCCTGACTTTC
NA	TRBV5-6	TRBJ1-6	TRBD1	16	CASSQNNRGLDSPLHF	TGTGCCAGCAGCCAGAATAACAGGGGGCTAGATTCACCCCTCCACTTT
NA	TRBV5-1	TRBJ1-1	NA	12	CASSLGSARAFF	TGCGCCAGCAGCTTGGGCAGTGCCCGAGCTTTCTTT